This T cell receptor (beta chain) was captured in a study of shared clonotypes between healthy human individuals. Donation came from healthy HIV-negative adults that had no recent acute infections or vaccinations. There were only Caucasian adults among the donors, and all lived in Nashville, Tennessee. The repertoire was sequenced with immunoSEQ multiplex PCR; TCRdb's copy has only in-frame clones and lacks some. This sample yields roughly 1 million clones, of which about 77% are seen a single time; approximately 1.5% belongs to the top ten. CDR1 is SEHNR and CDR2 is FQNEAQ in the germline V gene (reference sequence). The V segment lost 5 bases and the J segment 1 base; nucleotides outside the gene matches: 5. The CDR3 is 14 amino acids.

This chain uses TRBV7-9 with TRBJ2-7; the match to TRBD1 covers 7 bases. Input material: memory CD4+ T cells sorted from blood. This sample's subset: CD45RA-negative fraction. This clonotype originated in a man between 18 and 29 years old in good health. The CDR3: CASSPRQGSYEQYF. Here the CDR3 DNA reads TGTGCCAGCAGCCCTCGACAGGGTTCCTACGAGCAGTACTTC.